This T cell receptor (beta chain) was sequenced in a study of blood T cell repertoires in COVID-19. Background on the study: Spain, Italy and the United States supplied samples that represented acute and convalescent COVID-19. From T cells, B-cell-depleted T cells, or PBMCs came the material, which was cDNA or gDNA.

Sequencing was performed with immunoSEQ multiplex PCR; in TCRdb, only in-frame clones are kept and a portion is missing. The sample lists roughly 100,000 clones; nearly 90% were seen once. Sequenced input: peripheral blood. The sequence was collected from a man aged 45-65 years with active COVID-19.

The CDR3 spells CASSVRLGAPPETQYF. CDR3 coding DNA: TGTGCCAGCAGCGTACGTCTGGGGGCCCCTCCGGAGACCCAGTACTTC. J is TRBJ2-5 and V is TRBV9; a weak D match, TRBD1 (6 bases). This CDR3 region has 16 residues. V lost 1 base and J 5 bases, leaving 18 bases between the germline ends. Germline CDR1 reads SGDLS; CDR2 reads YYNGEE. Using reference TRBV9 and TRBJ2-5 for the parts outside the CDR3, the full variable domain is DSGVTQTPKHLITATGQRVTLRCSPRSGDLSVYWYQQSLDQGLQFLIQYYNGEERAKGNILERFSAQQFPDLHSELNLSSLELGDSALYFCASSVRLGAPPETQYFGPGTRLLVL.